This T cell receptor beta chain was documented in a study of T cells after yellow fever vaccination. In the study overall: In the case of low-cell-number fractions, SMART-Seq v4 Ultra Low Input was used for preparation. Overall study results and limits: Re-detected after boosting: most primary clones, 95% to 98% of CD4 and about 89% of CD8. Abundant clonotypes from the bulk population could contaminate FACS-sorted repertoires.

By 5'RACE template switching, TCR cDNA was produced, with a universal primer site and UMIs added in the process. MiXCR, run by TCRdb on the 5' RACE reads, gives a single entry per CDR3 protein. The sample consists of approximately 150,000 distinct CDR3 sequences, about a tenth of them appearing once. The J segment lost 4 bases and the V segment lost 5 bases, leaving 7 bases of the junction unmatched. Germline V gene sequence: CDR1 SGHVS, CDR2 FQNEAQ. The CDR3 totals 16 residues. This clonotype was seen only a few times. What it binds is unknown. The receptor was isolated from a man aged 18-30 years who received the YFV17D yellow fever vaccine. This chain links TRBV7-8 with TRBJ2-3; 12 nucleotides match TRBD2. The sample was CD8+ T cells sorted from PBMCs, taken 45 days after the yellow fever booster vaccination. CDR3 in amino acids: CASSRSSGGASDTQYF. The CDR3 DNA sequence: TGTGCCAGCAGCCGGTCTAGCGGGGGGGCATCAGATACGCAGTATTTT. The variable domain in full, with the rest retrieved from reference TRBV7-8 and TRBJ2-3, is GAGVSQSPRYKVAKRGQDVALRCDPISGHVSLFWYQQALGQGPEFLTYFQNEAQLDKSGLPSDRFFAERPEGSVSTLKIQRTQQEDSAVYLCASSRSSGGASDTQYFGPGTRLTVL.